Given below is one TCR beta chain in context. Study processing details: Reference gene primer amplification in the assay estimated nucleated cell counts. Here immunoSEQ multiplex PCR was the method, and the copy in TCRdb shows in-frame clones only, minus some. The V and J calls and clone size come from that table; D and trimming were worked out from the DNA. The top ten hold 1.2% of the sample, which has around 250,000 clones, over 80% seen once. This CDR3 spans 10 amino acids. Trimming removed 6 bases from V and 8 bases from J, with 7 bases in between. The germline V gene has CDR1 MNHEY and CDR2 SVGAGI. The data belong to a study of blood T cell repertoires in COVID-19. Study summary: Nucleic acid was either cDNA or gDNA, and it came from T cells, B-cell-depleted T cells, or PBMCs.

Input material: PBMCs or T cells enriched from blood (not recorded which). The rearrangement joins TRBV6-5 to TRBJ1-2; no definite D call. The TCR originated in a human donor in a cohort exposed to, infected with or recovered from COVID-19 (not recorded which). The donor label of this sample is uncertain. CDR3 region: CASRGEGYTF. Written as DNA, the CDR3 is TGTGCCAGCAGGGGAGAGGGCTACACCTTC.